This TCR beta chain came from a study of T cells after yellow fever vaccination. In its sample, this clonotype was seen many times. Each CDR3 protein is one row after TCRdb ran MiXCR on the 5' RACE reads. The table lists fewer than 350,000 distinct CDR3 sequences, roughly 3.5% of them singletons. Germline CDR1 is SGHKS and CDR2 is YYEKEE (reference sequence). Trimming removed 0 bases at V and 5 bases at J, with 9 bases between. CDR3 length equals 14 residues. The chain recombines TRBV5-5 with TRBJ1-5, with a possible D match to TRBD1 (6 bases). The sequences come from PBMCs, collected on the day of the yellow fever booster vaccination. The sequence derives from a man aged 18 to 30 who received the YFV17D yellow fever vaccine. This CDR3 is CASSLGGGDQPQHF. The DNA for the CDR3 is TGTGCCAGCAGCTTGGGAGGGGGGGATCAGCCCCAGCATTTT.